This paragraph covers one T cell receptor (beta chain) sequence. The data stem from a study of control samples from healthy donors and cancer patients. The method was immunoSEQ multiplex PCR; TCRdb's version includes in-frame clones alone and lacks a portion of them. This table holds about 120,000 clones, 80% to 95% found once. Material: blood. The receptor comes from a man aged 18-30 years in good health.

CDR3 amino acids: CASSPLNQPQHF. The CDR3 DNA reads as TGTGCCAGCAGCCCCCTCAATCAGCCCCAGCATTTT. The chain is built from TRBV12-3 or TRBV12-4 and TRBJ1-5, with no clear D. V lost 6 bases to trimming and J lost 3 bases, with 6 bases between them. The CDR3 contains 12 residues.